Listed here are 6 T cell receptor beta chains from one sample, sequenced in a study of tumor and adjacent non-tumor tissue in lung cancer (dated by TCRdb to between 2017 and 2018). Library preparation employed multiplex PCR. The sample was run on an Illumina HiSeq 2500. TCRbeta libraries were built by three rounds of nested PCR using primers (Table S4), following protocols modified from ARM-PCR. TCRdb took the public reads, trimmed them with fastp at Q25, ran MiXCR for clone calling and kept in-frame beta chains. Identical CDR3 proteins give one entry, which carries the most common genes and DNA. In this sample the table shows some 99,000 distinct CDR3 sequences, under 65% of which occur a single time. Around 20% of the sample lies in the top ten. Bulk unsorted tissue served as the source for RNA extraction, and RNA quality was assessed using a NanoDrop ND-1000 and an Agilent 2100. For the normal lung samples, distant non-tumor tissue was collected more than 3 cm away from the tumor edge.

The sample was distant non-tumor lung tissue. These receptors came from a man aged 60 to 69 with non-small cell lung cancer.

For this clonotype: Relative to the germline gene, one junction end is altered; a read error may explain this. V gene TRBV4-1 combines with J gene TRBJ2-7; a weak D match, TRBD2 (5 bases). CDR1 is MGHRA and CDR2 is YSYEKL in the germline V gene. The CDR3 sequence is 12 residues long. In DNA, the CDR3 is TGCACCAGCAGCCTTAGGGCGGGCGAGCAGCACTTC. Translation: CTSSLRAGEQHF.

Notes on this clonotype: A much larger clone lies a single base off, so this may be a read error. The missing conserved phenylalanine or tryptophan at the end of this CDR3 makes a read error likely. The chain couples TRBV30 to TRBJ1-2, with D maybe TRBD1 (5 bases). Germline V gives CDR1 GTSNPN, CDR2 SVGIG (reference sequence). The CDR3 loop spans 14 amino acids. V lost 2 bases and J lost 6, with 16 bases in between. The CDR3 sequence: CAWSSTGTRDGYTL. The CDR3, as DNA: TGTGCCTGGAGTTCAACCGGGACGCGAGATGGCTACACCCTC.

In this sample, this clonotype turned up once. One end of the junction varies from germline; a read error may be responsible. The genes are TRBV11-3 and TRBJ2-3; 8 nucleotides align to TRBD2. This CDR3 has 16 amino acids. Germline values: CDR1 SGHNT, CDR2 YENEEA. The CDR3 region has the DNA TGCGCCAGCATCCAAAGGCGGGGGGCCGGGTCAGATACGCAGTATTTT. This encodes CASIQRRGAGSDTQYF.

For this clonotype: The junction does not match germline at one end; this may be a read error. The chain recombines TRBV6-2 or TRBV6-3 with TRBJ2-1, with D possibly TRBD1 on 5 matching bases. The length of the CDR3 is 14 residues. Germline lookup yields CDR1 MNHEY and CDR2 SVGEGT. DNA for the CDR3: TGTGCCAGCGAACCGCAGGGCTCCTACAATGAGAAGTTCTTC. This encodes CASEPQGSYNEKFF.

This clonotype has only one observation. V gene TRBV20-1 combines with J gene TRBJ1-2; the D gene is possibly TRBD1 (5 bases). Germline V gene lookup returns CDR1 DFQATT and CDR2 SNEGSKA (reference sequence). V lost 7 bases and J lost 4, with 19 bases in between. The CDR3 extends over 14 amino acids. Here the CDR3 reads CSVEDGGKVYGYTF. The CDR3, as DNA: TGCAGTGTTGAAGACGGGGGGAAGGTCTATGGCTACACCTTC.

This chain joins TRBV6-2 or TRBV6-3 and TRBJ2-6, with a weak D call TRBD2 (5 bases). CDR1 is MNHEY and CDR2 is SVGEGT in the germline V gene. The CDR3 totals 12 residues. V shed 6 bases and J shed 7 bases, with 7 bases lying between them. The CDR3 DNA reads TGTGCCAGCAGAACTAGTGCCAACGTCCTGACTTTC. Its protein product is CASRTSANVLTF.